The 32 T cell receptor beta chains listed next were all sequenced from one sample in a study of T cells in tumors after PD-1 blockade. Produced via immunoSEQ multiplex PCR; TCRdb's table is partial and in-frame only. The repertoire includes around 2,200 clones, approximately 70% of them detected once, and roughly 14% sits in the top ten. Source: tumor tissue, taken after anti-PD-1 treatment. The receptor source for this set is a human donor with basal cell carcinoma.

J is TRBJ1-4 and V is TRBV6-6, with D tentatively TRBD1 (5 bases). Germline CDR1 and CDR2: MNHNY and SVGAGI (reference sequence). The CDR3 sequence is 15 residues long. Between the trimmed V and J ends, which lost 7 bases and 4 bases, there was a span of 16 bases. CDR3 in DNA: TGTGCCAGCATTTTAACCCCAGGGTTTAATGAAAAACTGTTTTTT. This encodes CASILTPGFNEKLFF.

The CDR3 nucleotides are TGCAGCTTCAGACTAGCGGGAGGGCCGAGGCAGTATTTT. Its protein product is CSFRLAGGPRQYF. This sequence joins TRBV29-1 and TRBJ2-3, with TRBD2 identical over 14 bases. CDR1 is SQVTM, CDR2 ANQGSEA, per germline. Trimming cost V 8 bases and J 11 bases; bases outside gene matches: 9. This CDR3 comprises 13 residues.

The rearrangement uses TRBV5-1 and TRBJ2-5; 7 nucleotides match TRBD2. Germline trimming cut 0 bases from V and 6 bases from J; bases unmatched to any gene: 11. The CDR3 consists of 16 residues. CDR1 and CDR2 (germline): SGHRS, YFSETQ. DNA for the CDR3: TGCGCCAGCAGCTTGGCGGGGACGGGGGGTCCCCAGACCCAGTACTTC. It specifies CASSLAGTGGPQTQYF.

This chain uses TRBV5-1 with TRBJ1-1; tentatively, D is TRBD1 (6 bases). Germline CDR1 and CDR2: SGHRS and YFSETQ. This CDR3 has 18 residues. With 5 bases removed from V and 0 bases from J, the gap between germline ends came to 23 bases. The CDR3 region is CASRTWAGATSVNTEAFF. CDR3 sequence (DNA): TGCGCCAGCAGAACCTGGGCAGGGGCCACATCGGTGAACACTGAAGCTTTCTTT.

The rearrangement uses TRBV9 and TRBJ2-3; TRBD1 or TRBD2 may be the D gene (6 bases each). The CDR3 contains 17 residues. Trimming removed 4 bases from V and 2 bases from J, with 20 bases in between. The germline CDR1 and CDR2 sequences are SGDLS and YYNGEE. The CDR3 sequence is CASSPFVGGGITDTQYF. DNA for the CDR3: TGTGCCAGCAGCCCCTTTGTTGGGGGCGGGATCACAGATACGCAGTATTTT.

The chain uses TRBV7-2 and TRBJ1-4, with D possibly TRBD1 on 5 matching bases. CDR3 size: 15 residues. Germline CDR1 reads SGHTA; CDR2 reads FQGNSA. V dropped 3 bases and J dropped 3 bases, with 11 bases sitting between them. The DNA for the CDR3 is TGTGCCAGCAGCTTTCAGGGTGGGGCTAATGAAAAACTGTTTTTT. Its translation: CASSFQGGANEKLFF.

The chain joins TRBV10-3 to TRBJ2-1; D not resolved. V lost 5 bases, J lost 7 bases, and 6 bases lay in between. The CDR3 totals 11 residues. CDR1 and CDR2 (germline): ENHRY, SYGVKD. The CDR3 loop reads CAISPQNEQFF. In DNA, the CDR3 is TGTGCCATCAGTCCCCAGAATGAGCAGTTCTTC.

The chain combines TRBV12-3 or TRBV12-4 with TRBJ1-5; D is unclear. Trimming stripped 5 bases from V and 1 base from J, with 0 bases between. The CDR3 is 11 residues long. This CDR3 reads CASSSNQPQHF. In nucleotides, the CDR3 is TGTGCCAGCAGTAGCAATCAGCCCCAGCATTTT.

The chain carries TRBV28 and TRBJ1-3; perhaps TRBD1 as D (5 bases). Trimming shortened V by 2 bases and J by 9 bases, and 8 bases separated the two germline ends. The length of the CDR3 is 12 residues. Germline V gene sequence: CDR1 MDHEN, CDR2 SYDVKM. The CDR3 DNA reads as TGTGCCAGCAGTTTAAGGGGCGGCACCATATATTTT. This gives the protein CASSLRGGTIYF.

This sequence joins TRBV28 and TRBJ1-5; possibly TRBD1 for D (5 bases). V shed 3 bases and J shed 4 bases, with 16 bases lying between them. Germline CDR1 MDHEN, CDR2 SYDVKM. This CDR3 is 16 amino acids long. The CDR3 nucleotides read TGTGCCAGCAGTTTTCGCCTGGGGGGGACGAATCAGCCCCAGCATTTT. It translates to CASSFRLGGTNQPQHF.

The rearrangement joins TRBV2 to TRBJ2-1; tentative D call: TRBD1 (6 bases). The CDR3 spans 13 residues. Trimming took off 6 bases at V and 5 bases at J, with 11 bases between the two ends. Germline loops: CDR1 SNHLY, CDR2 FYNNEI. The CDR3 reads CASSMDSHNEQFF. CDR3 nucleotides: TGTGCCAGCAGCATGGACAGCCACAATGAGCAGTTCTTC.

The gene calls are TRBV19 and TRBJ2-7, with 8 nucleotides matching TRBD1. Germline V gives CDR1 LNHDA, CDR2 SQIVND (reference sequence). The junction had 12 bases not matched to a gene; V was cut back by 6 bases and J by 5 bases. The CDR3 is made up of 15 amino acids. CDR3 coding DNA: TGTGCCAGTAGCCCCCCCGGGACAGGCCCCAACGAGCAGTACTTC. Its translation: CASSPPGTGPNEQYF.

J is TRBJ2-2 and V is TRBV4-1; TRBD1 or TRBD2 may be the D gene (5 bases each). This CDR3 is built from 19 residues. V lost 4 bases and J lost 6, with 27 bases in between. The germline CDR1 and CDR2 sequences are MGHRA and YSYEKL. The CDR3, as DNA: TGCGCCAGCAGCCTAGACTTTTCGGGACCCCCAGCGGACTCCGGGGAGCTGTTTTTT. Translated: CASSLDFSGPPADSGELFF.

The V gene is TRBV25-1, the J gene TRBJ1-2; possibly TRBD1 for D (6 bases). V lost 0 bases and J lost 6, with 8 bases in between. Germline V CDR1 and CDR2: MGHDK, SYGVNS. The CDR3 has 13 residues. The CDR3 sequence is CASSEYAGDGYTF. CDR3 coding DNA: TGTGCCAGCAGTGAATATGCAGGGGATGGCTACACCTTC.

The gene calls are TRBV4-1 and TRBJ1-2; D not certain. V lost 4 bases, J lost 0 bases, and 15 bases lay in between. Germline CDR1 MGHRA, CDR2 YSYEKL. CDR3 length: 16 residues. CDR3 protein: CASSPPLGLANYGYTF. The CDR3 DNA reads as TGCGCCAGCAGCCCCCCTTTGGGGTTAGCTAACTATGGCTACACCTTC.

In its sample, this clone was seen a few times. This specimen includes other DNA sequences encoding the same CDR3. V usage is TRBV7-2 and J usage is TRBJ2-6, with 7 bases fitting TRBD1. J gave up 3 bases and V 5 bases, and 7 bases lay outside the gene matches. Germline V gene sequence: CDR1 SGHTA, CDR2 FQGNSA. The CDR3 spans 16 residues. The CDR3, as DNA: TGTGCCAGCAGCCTAACAGGGGCGTTTGGGGCCAACGTCCTGACTTTC. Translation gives CASSLTGAFGANVLTF.

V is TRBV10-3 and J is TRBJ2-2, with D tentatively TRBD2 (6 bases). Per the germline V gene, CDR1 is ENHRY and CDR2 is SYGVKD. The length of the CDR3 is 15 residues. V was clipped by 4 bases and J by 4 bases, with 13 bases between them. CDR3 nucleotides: TGTGCCATCAGTGGTCTTTTGGGAGGCACCGGGGAGCTGTTTTTT. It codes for CAISGLLGGTGELFF.

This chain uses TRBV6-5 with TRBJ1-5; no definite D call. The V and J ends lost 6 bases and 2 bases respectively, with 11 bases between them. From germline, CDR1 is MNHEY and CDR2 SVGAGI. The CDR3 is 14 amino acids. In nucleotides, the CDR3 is TGTGCCAGCAGCGGACCACGGGGCAATCAGCCCCAGCATTTT. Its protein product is CASSGPRGNQPQHF.

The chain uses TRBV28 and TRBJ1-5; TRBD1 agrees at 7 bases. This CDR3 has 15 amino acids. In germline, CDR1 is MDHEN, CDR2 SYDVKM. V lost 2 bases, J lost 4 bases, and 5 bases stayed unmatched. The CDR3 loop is CASSLDRAGNQPQHF. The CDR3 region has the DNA TGTGCCAGCAGTTTAGACAGGGCCGGGAATCAGCCCCAGCATTTT.

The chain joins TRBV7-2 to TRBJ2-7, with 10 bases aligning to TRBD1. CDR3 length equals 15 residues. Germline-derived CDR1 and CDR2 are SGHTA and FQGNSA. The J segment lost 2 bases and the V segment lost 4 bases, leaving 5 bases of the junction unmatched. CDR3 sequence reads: CASSYAGTGAYEQYF. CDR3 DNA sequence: TGTGCCAGCAGCTACGCCGGGACAGGGGCCTACGAGCAGTACTTC.

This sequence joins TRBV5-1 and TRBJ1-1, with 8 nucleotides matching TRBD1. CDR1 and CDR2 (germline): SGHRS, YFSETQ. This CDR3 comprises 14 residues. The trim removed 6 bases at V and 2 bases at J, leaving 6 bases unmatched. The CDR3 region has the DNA TGCGCCAGCACCCGGACAGGGAGTAACACTGAAGCTTTCTTT. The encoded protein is CASTRTGSNTEAFF.

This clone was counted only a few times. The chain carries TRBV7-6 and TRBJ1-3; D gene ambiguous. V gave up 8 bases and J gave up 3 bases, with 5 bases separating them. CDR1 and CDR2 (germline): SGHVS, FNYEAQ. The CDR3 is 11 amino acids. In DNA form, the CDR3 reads TGTGCCAGCGGCGATGGAAACACCATATATTTT. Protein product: CASGDGNTIYF.

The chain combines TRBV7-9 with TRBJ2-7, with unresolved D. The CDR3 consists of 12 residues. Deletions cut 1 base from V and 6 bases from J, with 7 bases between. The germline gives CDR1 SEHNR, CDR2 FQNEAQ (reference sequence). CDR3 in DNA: TGTGCCAGCAGCTTAGACAATAGCGAGCAGTACTTC. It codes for CASSLDNSEQYF.

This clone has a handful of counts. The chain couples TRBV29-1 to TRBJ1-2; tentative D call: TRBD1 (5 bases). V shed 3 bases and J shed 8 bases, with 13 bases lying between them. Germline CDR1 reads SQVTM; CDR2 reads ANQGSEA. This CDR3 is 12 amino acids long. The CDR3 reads CSVDGAIGGYTF. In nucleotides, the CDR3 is TGCAGCGTTGACGGGGCGATTGGAGGCTACACCTTC.

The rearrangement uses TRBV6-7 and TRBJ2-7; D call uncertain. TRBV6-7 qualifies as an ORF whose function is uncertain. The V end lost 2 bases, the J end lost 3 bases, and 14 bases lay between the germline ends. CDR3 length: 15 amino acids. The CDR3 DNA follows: TGTGCCAGCAGTTACCCCGACGTAAACAACTACGAGCAGTACTTC. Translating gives CASSYPDVNNYEQYF.

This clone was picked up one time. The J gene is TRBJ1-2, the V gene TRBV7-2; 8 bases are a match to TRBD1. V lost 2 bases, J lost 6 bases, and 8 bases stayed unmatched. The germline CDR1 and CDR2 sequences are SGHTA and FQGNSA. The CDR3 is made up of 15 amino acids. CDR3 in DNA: TGTGCCAGCAGCTTAACGTTGCAGGGGGCAAATGGCTACACCTTC. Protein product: CASSLTLQGANGYTF.

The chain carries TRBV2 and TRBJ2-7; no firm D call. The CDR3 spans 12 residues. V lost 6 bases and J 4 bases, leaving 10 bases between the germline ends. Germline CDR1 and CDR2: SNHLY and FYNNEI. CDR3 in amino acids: CASSTTPYEQYF. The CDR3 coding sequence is TGTGCCAGCAGCACGACACCATACGAGCAGTACTTC.

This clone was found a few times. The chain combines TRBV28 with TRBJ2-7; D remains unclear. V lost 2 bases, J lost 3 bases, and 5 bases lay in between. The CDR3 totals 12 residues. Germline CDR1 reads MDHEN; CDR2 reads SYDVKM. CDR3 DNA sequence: TGTGCCAGCAGTTTAGGGGACTACGAGCAGTACTTC. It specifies CASSLGDYEQYF.

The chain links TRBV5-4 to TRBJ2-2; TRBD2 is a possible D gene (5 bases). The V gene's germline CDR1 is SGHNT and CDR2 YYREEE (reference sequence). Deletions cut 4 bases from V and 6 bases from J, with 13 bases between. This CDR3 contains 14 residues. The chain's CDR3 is CASSPNRGSGELFF. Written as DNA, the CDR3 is TGTGCCAGCAGCCCCAACCGGGGATCCGGGGAGCTGTTTTTT. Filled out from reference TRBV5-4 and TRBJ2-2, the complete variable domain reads ETGVTQSPTHLIKTRGQQVTLRCSSQSGHNTVSWYQQALGQGPQFIFQYYREEENGRGNFPPRFSGLQFPNYSSELNVNALELDDSALYLCASSPNRGSGELFFGEGSRLTVL.

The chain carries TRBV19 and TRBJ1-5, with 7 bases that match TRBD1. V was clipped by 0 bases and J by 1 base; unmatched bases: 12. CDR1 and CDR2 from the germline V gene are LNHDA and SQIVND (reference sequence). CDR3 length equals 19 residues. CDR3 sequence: CASSIDLLGTVLSNQPQHF. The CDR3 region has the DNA TGTGCCAGTAGTATAGATCTACTCGGGACAGTTCTGAGCAATCAGCCCCAGCATTTT.

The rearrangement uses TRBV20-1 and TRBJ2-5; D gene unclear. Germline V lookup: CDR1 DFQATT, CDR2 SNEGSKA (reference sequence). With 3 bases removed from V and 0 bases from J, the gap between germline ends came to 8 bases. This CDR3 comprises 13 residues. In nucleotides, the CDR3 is TGCAGTGCTAGTCGAGGCCACCAAGAGACCCAGTACTTC. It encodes CSASRGHQETQYF.

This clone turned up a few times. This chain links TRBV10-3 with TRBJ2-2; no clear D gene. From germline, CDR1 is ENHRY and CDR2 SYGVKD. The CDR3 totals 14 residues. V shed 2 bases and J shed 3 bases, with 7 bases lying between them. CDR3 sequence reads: CAISEQDYTGELFF. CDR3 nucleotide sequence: TGTGCCATCAGTGAGCAAGACTACACCGGGGAGCTGTTTTTT.